What follows are 13 T cell receptor beta chains derived from one specimen sequenced in a study of blood T cell repertoires in COVID-19. Sequencing was performed with immunoSEQ multiplex PCR; in TCRdb, only in-frame clones are kept and a portion is missing. The table includes fewer than 400,000 clones, approximately 85% detected once. Sequenced input: PBMCs or T cells enriched from blood (not recorded which). These receptors came from a man in his thirties or forties who had recovered from COVID-19.

This chain joins TRBV6-4 and TRBJ1-2; TRBD1 agrees at 8 bases. Germline V gene lookup returns CDR1 MRHNA and CDR2 SNTAGT. The trim removed 4 bases at V and 2 bases at J, leaving 9 bases unmatched. The CDR3 is 16 residues long. CDR3 sequence (DNA): TGTGCCAGCAGTGTTCTCTGGCAGGGGGCAAACTATGGCTACACCTTC. As protein: CASSVLWQGANYGYTF.

This chain connects TRBV27 to TRBJ1-1; D might be TRBD1 (5 bases). Germline lookup yields CDR1 MNHEY and CDR2 SMNVEV (reference sequence). CDR3 length equals 15 residues. V lost 3 bases and J 5 bases, leaving 16 bases between the germline ends. CDR3 in DNA: TGTGCCAGCAGTTTTAGTCGGGGGGGAAGGACTGAAGCTTTCTTT. This sequence encodes CASSFSRGGRTEAFF.

This clone was seen a single time. The chain employs TRBV9 and TRBJ1-6; a weak D match, TRBD1 (6 bases). CDR1 SGDLS and CDR2 YYNGEE come from the germline V gene. Trimming removed 3 bases from V and 9 bases from J, with 22 bases in between. The CDR3 sequence is 17 residues long. CDR3 sequence (DNA): TGTGCCAGCAGCGCCTCGTCTATTGGGGGCATAGGTTCACCCCTCCACTTT. It is translated as CASSASSIGGIGSPLHF.

The gene calls are TRBV4-1 and TRBJ1-1; D uncertain. There are 14 residues in the CDR3. Germline V gives CDR1 MGHRA, CDR2 YSYEKL. V lost 0 bases and J lost 9, with 14 bases in between. The CDR3 region has the DNA TGCGCCAGCAGCCAAGAAGTTACAGCCAATCAAGCTTTCTTT. Amino acid sequence: CASSQEVTANQAFF.

V usage is TRBV20-1 and J usage is TRBJ2-5; TRBD1 matches at 9 bases. CDR1 and CDR2 from the germline V gene are DFQATT and SNEGSKA (reference sequence). CDR3 length: 11 residues. The CDR3 here is CGNRGRWAQYF. CDR3 DNA sequence: TGCGGGAACAGGGGGCGCTGGGCCCAGTACTTC.

This chain uses TRBV11-2 with TRBJ2-2; possibly TRBD2 for D (6 bases). Trimming stripped 3 bases from V and 5 bases from J, with 13 bases between. The germline gives CDR1 SGHAT, CDR2 FQNNGV. This CDR3 is 15 amino acids long. The CDR3 loop is CASSFRLARTGELFF. Here the CDR3 DNA reads TGTGCCAGCAGCTTCAGGCTAGCGAGGACCGGGGAGCTGTTTTTT.

The CDR3 DNA follows: TGCGCCAGCAGCTTGGCTGCGGCAACTCGGTACTCACCCCTCCACTTT. This gives the protein CASSLAAATRYSPLHF. The chain combines TRBV5-1 with TRBJ1-6; D is ambiguous. The germline V and J ends were trimmed by 0 bases and 10 bases, with 17 bases remaining between them. The CDR3 spans 16 residues. Germline CDR1 reads SGHRS; CDR2 reads YFSETQ.

This clone is a singleton in its sample. This chain connects TRBV4-1 to TRBJ1-2; D call uncertain. This CDR3 is 15 amino acids long. The V end lost 4 bases, the J end lost 5 bases, and 17 bases lay between the germline ends. Germline V gene data show CDR1 as MGHRA and CDR2 as YSYEKL. The DNA for the CDR3 is TGCGCCAGCAGCCGTACACCTGATGGCTGGTATGGCTACACCTTC. This codes for CASSRTPDGWYGYTF.

The chain joins TRBV6-5 to TRBJ1-5; D not resolved. Germline V gene lookup returns CDR1 MNHEY and CDR2 SVGAGI. The V end lost 6 bases, the J end lost 0 bases, and 9 bases lay between the germline ends. The CDR3 runs 14 residues. The CDR3: CASRFQYSNQPQHF. As DNA, the CDR3 is TGTGCCAGCAGGTTTCAGTATAGCAATCAGCCCCAGCATTTT.

In DNA form, the CDR3 reads TGTGCCAGCAGCCAACCTACGAACACCGGGGAGCTGTTTTTT. The encoded protein is CASSQPTNTGELFF. V is TRBV3-1 (or the pseudogene TRBV3-2) and J is TRBJ2-2; D is uncertain. Trimming removed 2 bases from V and 0 bases from J, with 4 bases in between. Germline values: CDR1 LGHDT, CDR2 YNNKEL (reference sequence). CDR3 size: 14 residues.

The J gene is TRBJ1-1, the V gene TRBV2; tentative D call: TRBD1 (5 bases). CDR1 and CDR2 (germline): SNHLY, FYNNEI. V lost 5 bases to trimming and J lost 1 base, with 11 bases between them. The CDR3 consists of 14 residues. The CDR3 sequence: CASSWWGGNTEAFF. The DNA for the CDR3 is TGTGCCAGCAGTTGGTGGGGGGGGAACACTGAAGCTTTCTTT.

In DNA form, the CDR3 reads TGTGCCAGCAGTTTACCCTTTAGGGAGAGGAATGAGCAGTTCTTC. Protein: CASSLPFRERNEQFF. This chain joins TRBV27 and TRBJ2-1, with a weak D call TRBD2 (5 bases). Per the germline V gene, CDR1 is MNHEY and CDR2 is SMNVEV (reference sequence). Trimming took off 2 bases at V and 7 bases at J, with 15 bases between the two ends. The CDR3 consists of 15 residues.

The chain joins TRBV10-3 to TRBJ2-1; no reliable D call. The germline V gene encodes CDR1 ENHRY and CDR2 SYGVKD. This CDR3 spans 14 amino acids. Trimming took off 5 bases at V and 0 bases at J, with 8 bases between the two ends. The CDR3 coding sequence is TGTGCCATCAGTCCCGACAACTCCTACAATGAGCAGTTCTTC. It yields the protein CAISPDNSYNEQFF.